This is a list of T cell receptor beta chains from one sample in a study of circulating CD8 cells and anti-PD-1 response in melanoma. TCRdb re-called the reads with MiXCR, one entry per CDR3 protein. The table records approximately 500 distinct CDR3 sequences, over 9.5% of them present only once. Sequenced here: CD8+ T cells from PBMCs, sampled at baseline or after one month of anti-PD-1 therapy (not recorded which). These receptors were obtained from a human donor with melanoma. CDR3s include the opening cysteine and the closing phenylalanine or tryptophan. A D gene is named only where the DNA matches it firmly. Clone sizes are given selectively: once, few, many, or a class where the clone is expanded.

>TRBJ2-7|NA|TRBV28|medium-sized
CASIDRTSWEQYF
TGTGCCAGCATAGACAGGACCTCCTGGGAGCAGTACTTC
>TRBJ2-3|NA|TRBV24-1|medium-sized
CATSDAETDTQYF
TGTGCCACCAGTGATGCAGAGACAGATACGCAGTATTTT
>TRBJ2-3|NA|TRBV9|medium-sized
CASSPAQSTSTDTQYF
TGTGCCAGCAGCCCCGCGCAAAGCACCAGCACAGATACGCAGTATTTT
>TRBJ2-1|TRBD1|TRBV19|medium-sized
CASSIVPQGATYNEQFF
TGTGCCAGTAGTATAGTACCCCAGGGGGCGACCTACAATGAGCAGTTCTTC
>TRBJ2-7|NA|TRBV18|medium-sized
CASSPTGYFGEQYF
TGTGCCAGCTCACCCACAGGGTACTTCGGCGAGCAGTACTTC
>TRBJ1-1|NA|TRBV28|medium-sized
CASSLPGDTEAFF
TGTGCCAGCAGTTTACCGGGAGACACTGAAGCTTTCTTT
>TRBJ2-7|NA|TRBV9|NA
CASSPGTRDEQYF
TGTGCCAGCAGCCCAGGGACTCGGGACGAGCAGTACTTC
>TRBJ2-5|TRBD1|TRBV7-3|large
CASSPGQGGETQYF
TGTGCCAGCAGCCCCGGACAGGGCGGGGAGACCCAGTACTTC
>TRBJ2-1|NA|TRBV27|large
CASSPGLSRDEQFF
TGTGCCAGCAGTCCCGGACTATCTAGGGATGAGCAGTTCTTC
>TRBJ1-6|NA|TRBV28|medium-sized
CASSSGTGDSPLHF
TGTGCCAGCAGTTCCGGCACCGGGGATTCACCCCTCCACTTT
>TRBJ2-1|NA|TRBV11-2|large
CASSLANEQFF
TGTGCCAGCAGCTTAGCAAATGAGCAGTTCTTC
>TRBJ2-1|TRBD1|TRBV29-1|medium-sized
CSVSGTGVNNEQFF
TGCAGCGTTTCCGGGACAGGGGTCAACAATGAGCAGTTCTTC
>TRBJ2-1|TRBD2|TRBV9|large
CASSRTGTSGSYNEQFF
TGTGCCAGCAGCAGAACCGGGACTAGCGGCTCCTACAATGAGCAGTTCTTC
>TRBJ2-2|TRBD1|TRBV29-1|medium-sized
CSVEEGTENTGELFF
TGCAGCGTTGAAGAAGGGACAGAGAACACCGGGGAGCTGTTTTTT
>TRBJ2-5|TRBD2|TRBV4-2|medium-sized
CASSQDTTSGRGETQYF
TGTGCCAGCAGCCAAGATACGACTAGCGGGAGAGGAGAGACCCAGTACTTC
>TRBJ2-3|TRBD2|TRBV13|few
CASSPGGTSGDTDTQYF
TGTGCCAGCAGCCCCGGGGGGACTAGCGGAGACACAGATACGCAGTATTTT
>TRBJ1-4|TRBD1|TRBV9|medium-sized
CASSATGTGHEKLFF
TGTGCCAGCAGCGCAACTGGGACAGGGCATGAAAAACTGTTTTTT
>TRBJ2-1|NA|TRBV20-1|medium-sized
CSAAGTEQFF
TGCAGTGCCGCAGGTACTGAGCAGTTCTTC
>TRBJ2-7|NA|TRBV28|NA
CASSFGPGDYYEQYF
TGTGCCAGCAGTTTTGGGCCAGGGGACTACTACGAGCAGTACTTC
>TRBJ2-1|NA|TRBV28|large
CASTSGQGGLNEQFF
TGTGCCAGCACCTCTGGGCAGGGGGGTCTCAATGAGCAGTTCTTC
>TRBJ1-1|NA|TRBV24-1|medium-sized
CAARTGNTEAFF
TGTGCCGCCAGGACGGGAAACACTGAAGCTTTCTTT
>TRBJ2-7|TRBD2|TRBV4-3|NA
CASSPRGESYEQYF
TGCGCCAGCAGCCCGCGGGGGGAGAGCTACGAGCAGTACTTC
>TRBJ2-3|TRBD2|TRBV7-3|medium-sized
CASSSGLAITDTQYF
TGTGCCAGCAGTTCCGGACTAGCCATCACAGATACGCAGTATTTT
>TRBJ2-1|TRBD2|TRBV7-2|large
CASSYDLRGVYNEQFF
TGTGCCAGCAGCTACGACTTGCGGGGGGTATACAATGAGCAGTTCTTC
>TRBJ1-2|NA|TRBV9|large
CASSVNVASGYTF
TGTGCCAGCAGCGTAAATGTAGCGAGTGGCTACACCTTC
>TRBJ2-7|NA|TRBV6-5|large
CASSYGRKPYEQYF
TGTGCCAGCAGTTATGGCAGGAAACCTTACGAGCAGTACTTC